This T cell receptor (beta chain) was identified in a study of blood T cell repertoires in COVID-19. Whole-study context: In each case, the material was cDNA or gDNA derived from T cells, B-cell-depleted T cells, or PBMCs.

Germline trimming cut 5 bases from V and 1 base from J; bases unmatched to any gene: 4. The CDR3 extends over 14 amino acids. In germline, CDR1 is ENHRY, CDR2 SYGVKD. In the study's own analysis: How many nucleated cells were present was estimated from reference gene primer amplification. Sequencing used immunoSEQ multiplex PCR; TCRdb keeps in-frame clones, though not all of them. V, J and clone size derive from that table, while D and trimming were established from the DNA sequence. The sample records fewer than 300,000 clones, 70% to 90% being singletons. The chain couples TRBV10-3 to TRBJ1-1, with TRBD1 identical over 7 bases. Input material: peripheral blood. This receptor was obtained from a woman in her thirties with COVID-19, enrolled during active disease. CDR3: CAISLGQTNTEAFF. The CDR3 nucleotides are TGTGCCATCAGTCTGGGACAGACGAACACTGAAGCTTTCTTT.